This T cell receptor beta chain was sequenced for a study of human T cells and chemical hapten exposure. The overall study: Each patch test put 0.01% DPC on the upper back, and results were read at 6 days. Whole-study findings and limits: TCRs at a frequency above 1 in 1000 stayed unchanged with DPC sensitization.

Time point defined: pre-sensitization, week 0. Treatment given: therapeutic diphenylcyclopropenone sensitization with weekly scalp DPC. The V gene's germline CDR1 is MDHEN and CDR2 SYDVKM. This CDR3 region has 13 residues. Trimming left V 5 bases short and J 2 bases short, with 9 bases between. Each CDR3 protein gets one entry after TCRdb re-called the RACE reads with MiXCR. The table includes 200,000 to 300,000 distinct CDR3 sequences, 7.5% to 9% detected once. This clonotype was seen ten or more times. Its target is unknown. This clonotype was sampled from a middle-aged woman with alopecia areata. Some clones in this sample may be carry-over from other donors' samples. V is TRBV28 and J is TRBJ2-5; a weak D match, TRBD2 (6 bases). The source material was whole blood, sampled in connection with sensitization to the hapten diphenylcyclopropenone (DPC). This CDR3 reads CASSLGRQETQYF. CDR3 nucleotide sequence: TGTGCCAGCAGTCTAGGGAGGCAAGAGACCCAGTACTTC.